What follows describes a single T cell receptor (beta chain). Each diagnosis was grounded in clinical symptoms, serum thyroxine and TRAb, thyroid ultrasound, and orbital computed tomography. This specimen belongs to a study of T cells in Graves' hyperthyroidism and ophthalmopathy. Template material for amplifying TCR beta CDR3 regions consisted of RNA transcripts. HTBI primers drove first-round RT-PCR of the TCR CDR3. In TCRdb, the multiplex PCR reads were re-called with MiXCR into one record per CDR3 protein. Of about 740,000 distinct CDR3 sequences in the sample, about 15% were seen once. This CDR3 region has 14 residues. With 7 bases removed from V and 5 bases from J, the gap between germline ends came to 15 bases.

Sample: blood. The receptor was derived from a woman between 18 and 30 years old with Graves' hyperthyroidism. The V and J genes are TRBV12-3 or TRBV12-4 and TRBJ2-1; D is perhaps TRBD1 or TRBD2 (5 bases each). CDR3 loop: CASMEAREDNEQFF. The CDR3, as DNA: TGTGCCAGCATGGAGGCCAGGGAAGACAATGAGCAGTTCTTC.